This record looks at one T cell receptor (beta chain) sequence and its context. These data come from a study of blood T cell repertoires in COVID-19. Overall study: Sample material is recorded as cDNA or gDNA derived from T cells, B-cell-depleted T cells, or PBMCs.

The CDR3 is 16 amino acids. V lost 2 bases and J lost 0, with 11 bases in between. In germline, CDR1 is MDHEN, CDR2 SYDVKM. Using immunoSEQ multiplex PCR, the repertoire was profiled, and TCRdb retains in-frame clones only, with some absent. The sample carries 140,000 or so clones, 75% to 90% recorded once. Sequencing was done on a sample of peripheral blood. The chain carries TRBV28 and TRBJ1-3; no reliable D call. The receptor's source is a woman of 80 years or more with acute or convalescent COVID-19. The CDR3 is CASSLGRHSSGNTIYF. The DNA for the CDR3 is TGTGCCAGCAGTTTAGGTCGGCACAGCTCTGGAAACACCATATATTTT.